The source of this T cell receptor beta chain is a study of T cell changes during pregnancy in multiple sclerosis. Clones were read by immunoSEQ multiplex PCR, and TCRdb kept only the in-frame ones, dropping some. The sample has 35,000 to 50,000 clones; about nine tenths are singletons. The sequencing used CD4+ T cells from peripheral blood mononuclear cells, collected in the first trimester of pregnancy. The receptor comes from a female donor with multiple sclerosis, enrolled in a pregnancy study.

The CDR3 reads CASSLGPLGGTGELFF. CDR3 coding DNA: TGTGCCAGCAGCTTAGGCCCTCTAGGAGGCACCGGGGAGCTGTTTTTT. The chain links TRBV7-2 to TRBJ2-2; a weak D match, TRBD2 (5 bases). The V gene's germline CDR1 is SGHTA and CDR2 FQGNSA. The CDR3 is 16 amino acids. V was cut by 1 base and J by 4 bases, with 13 bases left in between.